The entry below describes one TCR beta chain. The sample originates from a study of T cell changes during pregnancy in multiple sclerosis. The CDR3 is 16 amino acids. Germline V gene data show CDR1 as MGHDK and CDR2 as SYGVNS. Germline trimming cut 3 bases from V and 2 bases from J; bases unmatched to any gene: 4. Measured with immunoSEQ multiplex PCR; TCRdb has only the in-frame clones, and not every one. The data show 30,000 or so clones, nearly 90% seen once. The sample here was CD8+ T cells from peripheral blood mononuclear cells, taken in the second trimester of pregnancy. V and J are TRBV25-1 and TRBJ2-3; 11 bases match TRBD2. The source of this sequence is a female donor with multiple sclerosis, enrolled in a pregnancy study. The DNA of the CDR3 is TGTGCCAGCAGTGATCTAGCGGGGGGACTCACAGATACGCAGTATTTT. Translating gives CASSDLAGGLTDTQYF.